Presented here are 20 T cell receptor beta chains from one specimen sequenced in a study of T-cell memory formation after mild COVID-19 (dated by TCRdb to the early 2020s). The library relied on 5' RACE. Instrument on record: Illumina NovaSeq 6000. Using fastp trimming at Q25 and MiXCR clonotype assembly, TCRdb reanalyzed the public sequencing data and kept in-frame beta chains. Merged by CDR3 protein, the rows form single entries marked with the most common genes and DNA. The sample table lists more than 120,000 distinct CDR3 sequences, over 6% of them with a count of one. Approximately 2% of the sample is taken by the ten largest. Source material: PBMCs or a T cell subset sorted from them (not recorded which). The receptors stem from an adult woman who had mild COVID-19 (a few samples of this study predate the infection). The sample titles of this study are shuffled in the database, so cell type and time point are left out; the donor was told from shared clones.

This clonotype has only a few counts. The chain uses TRBV6-2 or TRBV6-3 and TRBJ2-1; weak D call: TRBD2 (6 bases). Germline loops: CDR1 MNHEY, CDR2 SVGEGT. CDR3 length: 11 residues. Trimming left V 7 bases short and J 10 bases short, with 11 bases between. The CDR3 sequence is CASKGTSEQFF. The CDR3 nucleotides read TGTGCCAGCAAAGGGACTTCCGAGCAGTTCTTC.

In this sample, this clonotype turned up many times. This rearrangement joins TRBV5-5 to TRBJ2-1; D not certain. This CDR3 region has 15 residues. Germline V gives CDR1 SGHKS, CDR2 YYEKEE (reference sequence). V lost 7 bases and J 3 bases, leaving 17 bases between the germline ends. CDR3 in amino acids: CASGLGGEGYNEQFF. The DNA for the CDR3 is TGTGCCAGCGGTTTGGGTGGAGAAGGCTACAATGAGCAGTTCTTC.

This chain joins TRBV5-4 and TRBJ2-1; 7 bases align to TRBD1. CDR3 size: 15 residues. The V gene's germline CDR1 is SGHNT and CDR2 YYREEE (reference sequence). With 1 base clipped from V and 3 bases from J, the junction kept 4 bases outside the gene matches. CDR3 sequence reads: CASSLPGTVYNEQFF. The CDR3 DNA reads TGTGCCAGCAGCTTGCCCGGGACAGTCTACAATGAGCAGTTCTTC. Looking up the rest from reference TRBV5-4 and TRBJ2-1 gives the full variable domain: ETGVTQSPTHLIKTRGQQVTLRCSSQSGHNTVSWYQQALGQGPQFIFQYYREEENGRGNFPPRFSGLQFPNYSSELNVNALELDDSALYLCASSLPGTVYNEQFFGPGTRLTVL.

The chain recombines TRBV20-1 with TRBJ1-2; 7 nucleotides align to TRBD1. Germline V lookup: CDR1 DFQATT, CDR2 SNEGSKA (reference sequence). Trimming took 5 bases from V and 5 from J; bases not matched to a gene: 5. This CDR3 is built from 12 residues. CDR3 sequence (DNA): TGCAGTGCTCCCCAGGGGGGGTATGGCTACACCTTC. As protein: CSAPQGGYGYTF.

This clonotype was seen ten or more times. This chain uses TRBV7-2 with TRBJ2-1, with D maybe TRBD2 (5 bases). This CDR3 region has 13 residues. Germline loops: CDR1 SGHTA, CDR2 FQGNSA. The V and J ends lost 4 bases and 8 bases respectively, with 12 bases between them. This chain's CDR3 is CASSSAGKDEQFF. For the CDR3, the DNA is TGTGCCAGCAGCTCTGCGGGTAAGGATGAGCAGTTCTTC.

This clonotype was counted many times. The chain employs TRBV5-6 and TRBJ1-4, with a tentative D call TRBD1 (5 bases). The V end lost 6 bases, the J end lost 8 bases, and 14 bases lay between the germline ends. CDR3 length: 13 residues. The germline V gene has CDR1 SGHDT and CDR2 YYEEEE. The CDR3 DNA reads as TGTGCCAGCAAGTCAAGGGAGGGGGAAAAACTGTTTTTT. It translates to CASKSREGEKLFF.

In its sample, this clonotype was seen many times. This chain links TRBV5-1 with TRBJ1-2; D gene ambiguous. V lost 2 bases, J lost 4 bases, and 12 bases lay in between. Per germline, CDR1 SGHRS and CDR2 YFSETQ. The length of the CDR3 is 14 residues. The DNA of the CDR3 is TGCGCCAGCAGCTTTGTGAACATATCCTATGGCTACACCTTC. Its translation is CASSFVNISYGYTF.

This clonotype was seen a few times. This rearrangement joins TRBV12-3 or TRBV12-4 to TRBJ1-2; no clear D gene. CDR3 size: 12 residues. V gave up 7 bases and J gave up 3 bases, with 9 bases separating them. The CDR3 DNA reads TGTGCCAGCAAGAGGGTTGACTATGGCTACACCTTC. Translated: CASKRVDYGYTF.

This clonotype was detected many times. This chain joins TRBV29-1 and TRBJ1-4; TRBD1 matches at 7 bases. Looked up from germline, CDR1 is SQVTM and CDR2 is ANQGSEA. Trimming cost V 7 bases and J 1 base; bases outside gene matches: 6. The CDR3 runs 14 residues. The CDR3 loop reads CSAGDRVTNEKLFF. CDR3 DNA sequence: TGCAGCGCCGGAGACAGGGTAACTAATGAAAAACTGTTTTTT.

In this sample, this clonotype turned up a few times. V is TRBV6-5 and J is TRBJ2-1; D not resolved. Looked up from germline, CDR1 is MNHEY and CDR2 is SVGAGI. The CDR3 extends over 13 amino acids. V was cut by 7 bases and J by 5 bases, with 12 bases left in between. The CDR3 region is CASKDGGNNEQFF. CDR3 nucleotides: TGTGCCAGCAAGGACGGTGGAAACAATGAGCAGTTCTTC.

This clonotype was observed many times. The chain combines TRBV5-1 with TRBJ1-2, with D uncertain. Germline assignment: CDR1 SGHRS and CDR2 YFSETQ. The V end was cut by 4 bases, the J end by 5 bases, with 9 bases between. This CDR3 spans 12 amino acids. In nucleotides, the CDR3 is TGCGCCAGCAGCCGGGAGACTTATGGCTACACCTTC. Amino acid sequence: CASSRETYGYTF.

This clonotype was seen only a few times. The gene calls are TRBV5-1 and TRBJ2-5; possibly TRBD1 or TRBD2 for D (6 bases each). The CDR3 runs to 16 residues. The V end lost 0 bases, the J end lost 2 bases, and 14 bases lay between the germline ends. Germline loops: CDR1 SGHRS, CDR2 YFSETQ. The CDR3 DNA sequence: TGCGCCAGCAGCTTGGGTCCAGGAGGGGGACAAGAGACCCAGTACTTC. Protein sequence: CASSLGPGGGQETQYF.

The chain has TRBV5-4 and TRBJ2-7; the D gene is possibly TRBD1 (6 bases). This CDR3 has 15 amino acids. V lost 0 bases and J 5 bases, leaving 15 bases between the germline ends. CDR1 is SGHNT and CDR2 is YYREEE in the germline V gene (reference sequence). CDR3 in amino acids: CASSLETGFIDEQYF. The CDR3 DNA follows: TGTGCCAGCAGCTTGGAGACAGGTTTCATCGACGAGCAGTACTTC.

In its sample, this clonotype was seen a few times. The CDR3, as DNA: TGTGCCAGCAGTTACGGCGGGGGGCAGTTCTTC. Its translation is CASSYGGGQFF. The chain recombines TRBV6-2 or TRBV6-3 with TRBJ2-1; TRBD2 aligns across 7 bases. Trimming at V came to 2 bases and at J to 12 bases, leaving 1 base not matched to a gene. From germline, CDR1 is MNHEY and CDR2 SVGEGT. The CDR3 covers 11 residues.

This clonotype was detected many times. This rearrangement joins TRBV19 to TRBJ2-1; D is possibly TRBD2 (6 bases). The V gene's germline CDR1 is LNHDA and CDR2 SQIVND (reference sequence). V was shortened by 0 bases and J by 1 base, with 7 bases between the two germline ends. The CDR3 is 15 amino acids. The CDR3 loop reads CASSIEGRSYNEQFF. DNA for the CDR3: TGTGCCAGTAGTATAGAGGGGAGGTCCTACAATGAGCAGTTCTTC.

The CDR3 loop is CSAREPTGAGEQFF. CDR3 nucleotide sequence: TGCAGTGCTAGAGAGCCCACCGGAGCGGGGGAGCAGTTCTTC. The chain links TRBV20-1 to TRBJ2-1, with TRBD2 matching 7 bases. The CDR3 has 14 residues. The V segment lost 0 bases and the J segment 10 bases; nucleotides outside the gene matches: 9. Per germline, CDR1 DFQATT and CDR2 SNEGSKA (reference sequence).

This clonotype came up many times. The V call is TRBV6-5, the J call TRBJ2-5; D ambiguous. Germline V gene lookup returns CDR1 MNHEY and CDR2 SVGAGI. Trimming shortened V by 8 bases and J by 5 bases, and 15 bases separated the two germline ends. The CDR3 has 13 amino acids. The CDR3 region has the DNA TGTGCCAGCGGACCGTTTGGTAGGGAGACCCAGTACTTC. Amino acids: CASGPFGRETQYF.

The table lists this clonotype with a few counts. The chain carries TRBV20-1 and TRBJ1-4, with 10 positions matching TRBD1. The CDR3 consists of 14 residues. Germline V gene lookup returns CDR1 DFQATT and CDR2 SNEGSKA (reference sequence). V trimming: 6 bases; J trimming: 7 bases; junction bases outside the gene matches: 8. CDR3 sequence: CSAPDRGRSEKLFF. CDR3 DNA sequence: TGCAGTGCCCCAGACAGGGGGCGGAGTGAAAAACTGTTTTTT.

This clonotype was found a few times. The chain has TRBV2 and TRBJ2-5; either TRBD1 or TRBD2 may supply D (5 bases each). This CDR3 has 11 amino acids. CDR1 is SNHLY and CDR2 is FYNNEI in the germline V gene. V was clipped by 10 bases and J by 3 bases, with 9 bases between them. The CDR3 DNA is TGTGCCACGAGGGGAGAAGAGACCCAGTACTTC. Residues: CATRGEETQYF.

This clonotype was seen ten or more times. V usage is TRBV7-2 and J usage is TRBJ2-3, with 13 bases aligning to TRBD2. Germline V gene lookup returns CDR1 SGHTA and CDR2 FQGNSA. The junction had 7 bases not matched to a gene; V was cut back by 1 base and J by 9 bases. The CDR3 extends over 16 amino acids. The CDR3 loop reads CASSLGLAGGRETQYF. The CDR3 bases are TGTGCCAGCAGCTTAGGACTAGCGGGAGGTCGGGAAACGCAGTATTTT.